These 28 T cell receptor beta chains were all obtained from the same sample, sequenced in a study of identical twins' blood T cells. MiXCR, applied by TCRdb to the 5' RACE reads, yields one record per CDR3 protein. Among a few hundred thousand distinct CDR3 sequences, 25% to 35% were seen once, and the ten largest hold roughly 6.1%. Sequenced: PBMCs. The receptors stem from a woman aged 18-55 years in good health.

About this clonotype itself: It may be a read error: a sequence one base away is much more abundant. The chain couples TRBV2 to TRBJ1-2; D unresolved. V dropped 7 bases and J dropped 13 bases, with 10 bases sitting between them. This CDR3 is built from 9 residues. Germline CDR1 reads SNHLY; CDR2 reads FYNNEI. CDR3 in amino acids: CASTNRATF. In nucleotides, the CDR3 is TGTGCCAGCACCAACCGCGCCACCTTC.

V usage is TRBV6-5 and J usage is TRBJ1-3; D is unresolved. V dropped 0 bases and J dropped 3 bases, with 12 bases sitting between them. CDR1 and CDR2 from the germline V gene are MNHEY and SVGAGI. The CDR3 is 16 residues long. CDR3 bases: TGTGCCAGCAGTTACTCGTTTGGTGGGCGTGGAAACACCATATATTTT. Translation: CASSYSFGGRGNTIYF.

This clonotype has a count of ten or more. This chain links TRBV6-2 or TRBV6-3 with TRBJ1-1; 7 bases are a match to TRBD1. CDR1 MNHEY and CDR2 SVGEGT come from the germline V gene. The CDR3 length is 14 residues. After removal of 6 bases from V and 9 bases from J, the junction contained 13 bases not matched to a gene. As DNA, the CDR3 is TGTGCCAGCAGCCCCACCCCCGGACAGGAGAAAGCTTTCTTT. Translating it yields CASSPTPGQEKAFF.

The chain employs TRBV7-2 and TRBJ1-4; a weak D match, TRBD1 (6 bases). Germline assignment: CDR1 SGHTA and CDR2 FQGNSA. Trimming cost V 2 bases and J 0 bases, with 7 bases left between them. CDR3 length equals 15 residues. The CDR3 bases are TGTGCCAGCAGCTTACAGGGGACAACTAATGAAAAACTGTTTTTT. It yields the protein CASSLQGTTNEKLFF.

This clonotype appeared a single time. Germline is not matched at one junction end, which may reflect a read error. The V call is TRBV5-1, the J call TRBJ1-2; 10 bases are a match to TRBD1. CDR3 length: 15 amino acids. CDR1 is SGHRS, CDR2 YFSETQ, per germline. The CDR3 region is CASSLTGTGVWGYTF. CDR3 in DNA: TGCGCCAGCAGCTTGACTGGGACAGGGGTCTGGGGCTACACTTTC.

The genes are TRBV19 and TRBJ2-1; D gene unclear. The V gene lost 7 bases and the J gene lost 1 base, with 5 bases spanning the gap. Germline V lookup: CDR1 LNHDA, CDR2 SQIVND (reference sequence). The CDR3 is 12 residues long. The CDR3 sequence is CASTDSYNEQFF. As DNA, the CDR3 is TGTGCCAGTACTGATTCCTACAATGAGCAGTTCTTC.

Ten or more counts support this clonotype. V is TRBV3-1 and J is TRBJ1-1; D is unresolved. Trimming cost V 2 bases and J 10 bases, with 8 bases left between them. Germline V gene sequence: CDR1 LGHDT, CDR2 YNNKEL (reference sequence). The CDR3 length is 11 residues. The CDR3, as DNA: TGTGCCAGCAGCCAACTCCACGGAGCTTTCTTT. Encoded protein: CASSQLHGAFF.

This clonotype was observed many times. CDR3 amino acids: CSVVRRQGYEQYF. CDR3 DNA: TGCAGCGTTGTTCGTCGACAAGGCTACGAGCAGTACTTC. The gene calls are TRBV29-1 and TRBJ2-7; D ambiguous. This CDR3 region has 13 residues. The germline V gene has CDR1 SQVTM and CDR2 ANQGSEA. The V end lost 4 bases, the J end lost 3 bases, and 13 bases lay between the germline ends.

The V gene is TRBV5-5, the J gene TRBJ1-1; D is undetermined. CDR3 length equals 14 residues. The germline gives CDR1 SGHKS, CDR2 YYEKEE (reference sequence). The V gene lost 5 bases and the J gene lost 8 bases, with 19 bases spanning the gap. Written as DNA, the CDR3 is TGTGCCAGCAGACCCACTATTACAGCCACCGAAGCTTTCTTT. Translated: CASRPTITATEAFF.

The chain recombines TRBV9 with TRBJ1-4; TRBD1 aligns across 7 bases. This CDR3 has 14 residues. From germline, CDR1 is SGDLS and CDR2 YYNGEE. Trimming cost V 2 bases and J 8 bases; bases outside gene matches: 6. CDR3 amino acids: CASSVMDRPEKLFF. CDR3 nucleotides: TGTGCCAGCAGCGTGATGGACAGGCCCGAAAAACTGTTTTTT. Supplemented by reference TRBV9 and TRBJ1-4, the full variable domain reads DSGVTQTPKHLITATGQRVTLRCSPRSGDLSVYWYQQSLDQGLQFLIQYYNGEERAKGNILERFSAQQFPDLHSELNLSSLELGDSALYFCASSVMDRPEKLFFGSGTQLSVL.

This clonotype was found many times. The rearrangement uses TRBV20-1 and TRBJ1-2; D is undetermined. V dropped 5 bases and J dropped 2 bases, with 6 bases sitting between them. The germline CDR1 and CDR2 sequences are DFQATT and SNEGSKA (reference sequence). This CDR3 is 11 amino acids long. The CDR3 protein is CSAQPNYGYTF. DNA for the CDR3: TGCAGTGCTCAACCGAACTATGGCTACACCTTC.

This chain connects TRBV11-3 to TRBJ2-2; D may be TRBD2 (6 bases). Germline V gives CDR1 SGHNT, CDR2 YENEEA. CDR3 length: 12 residues. Deletions cut 8 bases from V and 6 bases from J, with 10 bases between. In nucleotides, the CDR3 is TGTGCCAGCGGGAGGTCCTCCGGGGAGCTGTTTTTT. Translating it yields CASGRSSGELFF.

This clonotype has at least ten counts. This chain connects TRBV10-3 to TRBJ1-1, with no clear D. The V gene's germline CDR1 is ENHRY and CDR2 SYGVKD. The CDR3 is made up of 12 amino acids. Trimming pared 6 bases from V and 11 bases from J, leaving 16 bases between. Here the CDR3 DNA reads TGTGCCATCAGCCCCGATCCCTCTTGGGCTTTCTTT. This codes for CAISPDPSWAFF.

The chain couples TRBV18 to TRBJ2-2; possibly TRBD1 for D (5 bases). The CDR3 covers 15 residues. Germline values: CDR1 KGHSH, CDR2 LQKENI. Trimming shortened V by 3 bases and J by 4 bases, and 12 bases separated the two germline ends. CDR3 in amino acids: CASSPPNTGTGELFF. CDR3 sequence (DNA): TGTGCCAGCTCACCCCCAAATACAGGCACCGGGGAGCTGTTTTTT.

This clonotype was detected many times. The rearrangement joins TRBV10-3 to TRBJ2-7, with TRBD1 matching 9 bases. CDR3 length: 12 residues. Trimming cost V 8 bases and J 4 bases; bases outside gene matches: 3. Germline V gives CDR1 ENHRY, CDR2 SYGVKD. The CDR3 DNA is TGTGCCATCGCGGGACAGGGTTACGAGCAGTACTTC. Residues: CAIAGQGYEQYF.

The chain couples TRBV4-2 to TRBJ2-7; D ambiguous. The CDR3 sequence is 15 residues long. The V and J ends lost 1 base and 3 bases respectively, with 13 bases between them. In germline, CDR1 is LGHNA, CDR2 YNFKEQ. The CDR3 region is CASSQVYVQLYEQYF. The CDR3 region has the DNA TGTGCCAGCAGCCAAGTTTACGTGCAGCTCTACGAGCAGTACTTC.

This clonotype was found many times. V gene TRBV28 combines with J gene TRBJ2-3, with D tentatively TRBD1 (5 bases). The CDR3 contains 14 residues. V lost 5 bases and J 1 base, leaving 10 bases between the germline ends. Looked up from germline, CDR1 is MDHEN and CDR2 is SYDVKM. This CDR3 is CASSVGQGTDTQYF. The CDR3 DNA reads TGTGCCAGCAGTGTAGGACAAGGCACAGATACGCAGTATTTT. Looking up the rest from reference TRBV28 and TRBJ2-3 gives the full variable domain: DVKVTQSSRYLVKRTGEKVFLECVQDMDHENMFWYRQDPGLGLRLIYFSYDVKMKEKGDIPEGYSVSREKKERFSLILESASTNQTSMYLCASSVGQGTDTQYFGPGTRLTVL.

V usage is TRBV29-1 and J usage is TRBJ1-2; D is undetermined. The ends were cut back, 3 bases at V and 9 bases at J, with 14 bases in the middle. CDR1 and CDR2 (germline): SQVTM, ANQGSEA. The CDR3 has 12 residues. CDR3 sequence reads: CSVEGDRRRYTF. CDR3 nucleotides: TGCAGCGTTGAGGGAGACCGCCGCCGCTACACCTTC.

This clonotype was recorded at least ten times. The genes are TRBV6-6 and TRBJ1-1; the D is unclear. Trimming took off 2 bases at V and 8 bases at J, with 6 bases between the two ends. CDR1 is MNHNY and CDR2 is SVGAGI in the germline V gene (reference sequence). The CDR3 is made up of 11 amino acids. The CDR3 sequence: CASSYITEAFF. The CDR3 DNA sequence: TGTGCCAGCAGTTACATCACCGAAGCTTTCTTT.

V and J are TRBV28 and TRBJ2-1; TRBD1 matches at 11 bases. V shed 6 bases and J 6 bases; nucleotides not matched to a gene: 1. The CDR3 consists of 13 residues. Germline V gene sequence: CDR1 MDHEN, CDR2 SYDVKM. CDR3 loop: CASRGQGGNEQFF. The CDR3, as DNA: TGTGCCAGCAGGGGACAGGGGGGCAATGAGCAGTTCTTC.

This clonotype has more than one count but fewer than ten. This chain links TRBV2 with TRBJ2-7, with 7 bases lining up with TRBD1. The CDR3 contains 13 residues. Looked up from germline, CDR1 is SNHLY and CDR2 is FYNNEI. V lost 8 bases to trimming and J lost 2 bases; unmatched junction nucleotides: 6. The CDR3 DNA reads as TGTGCCAGCCAGACAGGGCTCCCCTACGAGCAGTACTTC. This sequence encodes CASQTGLPYEQYF.

The chain recombines TRBV18 with TRBJ1-5; 10 nucleotides match TRBD1. CDR1 is KGHSH, CDR2 LQKENI, per germline. The V segment lost 3 bases and the J segment 1 base; nucleotides outside the gene matches: 3. The CDR3 runs 16 residues. CDR3 in DNA: TGTGCCAGCTCACCGGACAGGGGGGGGAGCAATCAGCCCCAGCATTTT. It encodes CASSPDRGGSNQPQHF.

This clonotype was detected ten times or more. The chain couples TRBV5-1 to TRBJ2-5; D ambiguous. Trimming took 0 bases from V and 1 from J, leaving 4 bases between them. The length of the CDR3 is 13 residues. Germline V lookup: CDR1 SGHRS, CDR2 YFSETQ. The CDR3 loop is CASSLGIQETQYF. CDR3 DNA sequence: TGCGCCAGCAGCTTGGGCATCCAAGAGACCCAGTACTTC.

The chain combines TRBV20-1 with TRBJ1-1; D uncertain. Trimming removed 1 base at V and 2 bases at J, with 8 bases between. Germline-derived CDR1 and CDR2 are DFQATT and SNEGSKA (reference sequence). The CDR3 spans 13 residues. This CDR3 reads CSARVGINTEAFF. CDR3 DNA sequence: TGCAGTGCTAGAGTGGGGATCAACACTGAAGCTTTCTTT.

Comments on this clonotype: One junction end disagrees with the germline gene, perhaps due to a read error. The V call is TRBV19, the J call TRBJ2-2; 7 bases align to TRBD2. CDR1 LNHDA and CDR2 SQIVND come from the germline V gene (reference sequence). This CDR3 region has 16 residues. CDR3 coding DNA: TGTGCCAGTAGTGCCGGACTAGGACCGAACGCCGGGGAGCTGTTTTTT. Translated, it gives CASSAGLGPNAGELFF. Based on the CDR3 plus reference TRBV19 and TRBJ2-2, the full variable domain is DGGITQSPKYLFRKEGQNVTLSCEQNLNHDAMYWYRQDPGQGLRLIYYSQIVNDFQKGDIAEGYSVSREKKESFPLTVTSAQKNPTAFYLCASSAGLGPNAGELFFGEGSRLTVL.

The CDR3 protein is CASTSLAGTGGHGELFF. CDR3 nucleotide sequence: TGTGCCAGCACCTCTTTGGCCGGGACAGGGGGCCACGGGGAGCTGTTTTTT. The J gene is TRBJ2-2, the V gene TRBV27; 12 bases match TRBD1. The ends lost 7 bases at V and 7 bases at J; junction bases unmatched: 13. CDR1 and CDR2 (germline): MNHEY, SMNVEV (reference sequence). The CDR3 is 17 amino acids.

This chain joins TRBV15 and TRBJ1-2, with TRBD1 as a possible D gene (5 bases). The CDR3 length is 14 residues. From germline, CDR1 is LNHNV and CDR2 YYDKDF (reference sequence). V lost 3 bases and J 0 bases, leaving 8 bases between the germline ends. CDR3 loop: CATSRRGSNYGYTF. As DNA, the CDR3 is TGTGCCACCAGCAGGAGGGGATCTAACTATGGCTACACCTTC.

This clonotype was observed a handful of times. The V and J genes are TRBV15 and TRBJ1-1, with D possibly TRBD1 on 6 matching bases. V was pared by 1 base and J by 2 bases, with 17 bases between. Germline V CDR1 and CDR2: LNHNV, YYDKDF (reference sequence). This CDR3 spans 17 amino acids. CDR3 amino acids: CATSRGDRDTYNTEAFF. CDR3 in DNA: TGTGCCACCAGCAGAGGGGACCGGGACACGTACAACACTGAAGCTTTCTTT.